This entry is about one T cell receptor (beta chain). Germline assignment: CDR1 SGHRS and CDR2 YFSETQ. The CDR3 has 15 residues. Trimming stripped 2 bases from V and 2 bases from J, with 12 bases between. The method was immunoSEQ multiplex PCR; TCRdb's version includes in-frame clones alone and lacks a portion of them. The profile shows fewer than 150,000 clones, approximately 86% of them singletons. This record comes from a study of blood T cell repertoires in COVID-19. This TCR was sampled from a human donor in a cohort sampled during active COVID-19. The gene calls are TRBV5-1 and TRBJ2-3, with a weak D call TRBD2 (5 bases). Sequencing was done on a sample of peripheral blood. The CDR3, as DNA: TGCGCCAGCAGCTTCGGACTTCCCTACACAGATACGCAGTATTTT. Protein: CASSFGLPYTDTQYF.